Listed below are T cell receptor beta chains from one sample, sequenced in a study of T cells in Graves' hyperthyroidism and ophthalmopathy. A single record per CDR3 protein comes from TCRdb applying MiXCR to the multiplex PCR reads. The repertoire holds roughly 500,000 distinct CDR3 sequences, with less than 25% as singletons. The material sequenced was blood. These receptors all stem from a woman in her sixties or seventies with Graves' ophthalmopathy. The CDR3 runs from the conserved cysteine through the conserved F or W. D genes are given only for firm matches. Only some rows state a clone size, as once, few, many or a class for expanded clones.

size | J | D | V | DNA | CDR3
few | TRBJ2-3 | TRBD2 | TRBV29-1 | TGCAGCGTTACGAGCGGGAGGGTAGCAGATACGCAGTATTTT | CSVTSGRVADTQYF
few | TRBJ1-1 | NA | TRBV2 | TGTGCCAGCAGTGAAGCGTACCGCACGGTTGAAGCTTTCTTT | CASSEAYRTVEAFF
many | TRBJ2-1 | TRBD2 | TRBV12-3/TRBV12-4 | TGTGCCAGCAGCGGGAAAGTAGCGGGGACCATAAACTACAATGAGCAGTTCTTC | CASSGKVAGTINYNEQFF
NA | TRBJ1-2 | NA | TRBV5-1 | TGCGCCAGCACCTTAGACCGGCTCCGTTTTGGCTACACCTTC | CASTLDRLRFGYTF
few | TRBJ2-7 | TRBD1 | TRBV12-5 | TGTGCTAGTGGTTTGGGGGGGACAGGGGGCGAGCAGTACTTC | CASGLGGTGGEQYF
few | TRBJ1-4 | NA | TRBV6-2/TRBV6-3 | TGTGCCAGCGGGGAGGGTCGGAATGAAAAACTGTTTTTT | CASGEGRNEKLFF
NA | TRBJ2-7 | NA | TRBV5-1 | TGCGCCAGCAGTTCTAGCCCCTCTTACGAGCAGTACTTC | CASSSSPSYEQYF
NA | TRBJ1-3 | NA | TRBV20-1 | TGCAGTGCTAGAGGGATTCCGGACACGGGAAACACCATATATTTT | CSARGIPDTGNTIYF
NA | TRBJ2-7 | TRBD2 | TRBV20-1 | TGCAGTCCAACCGGTAGTAGCGGGAGATTAAGGTACGAGCAGTACTTC | CSPTGSSGRLRYEQYF
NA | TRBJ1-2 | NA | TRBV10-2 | TGCGCCAGCAGTGAGAGAGGAGGGCTTGGCTACACCTTC | CASSERGGLGYTF
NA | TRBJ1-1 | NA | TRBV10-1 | TGCGCCAGCAGTAGGACAGAGGACACTGAAGCTTTCTTT | CASSRTEDTEAFF
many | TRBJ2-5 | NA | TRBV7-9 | TGTGCCAGTTCGAGGGCAGTGGAGACCCAGTACTTC | CASSRAVETQYF
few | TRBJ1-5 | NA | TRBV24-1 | TGTGCCACCAGTGAATCCCGTTTTCAGCCCCAGCATTTT | CATSESRFQPQHF
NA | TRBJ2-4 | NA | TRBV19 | TGTGCCAGTAATGAAGGGTCTACCAAAAACATTCAGTACTTC | CASNEGSTKNIQYF
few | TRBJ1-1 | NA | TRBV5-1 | TGCGCCAGCAGCTTGGACCCAGGCCTCAACACTGAAGCTTTCTTT | CASSLDPGLNTEAFF
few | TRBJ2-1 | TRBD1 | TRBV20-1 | TGCAGTGCTAACGGACAGGGGGACTCCTACAATGAGCAGTTCTTC | CSANGQGDSYNEQFF
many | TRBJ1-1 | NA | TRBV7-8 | TGTGCCAGCAGTCAGATGCCGGAGAACACTGAAGCTTTCTTT | CASSQMPENTEAFF